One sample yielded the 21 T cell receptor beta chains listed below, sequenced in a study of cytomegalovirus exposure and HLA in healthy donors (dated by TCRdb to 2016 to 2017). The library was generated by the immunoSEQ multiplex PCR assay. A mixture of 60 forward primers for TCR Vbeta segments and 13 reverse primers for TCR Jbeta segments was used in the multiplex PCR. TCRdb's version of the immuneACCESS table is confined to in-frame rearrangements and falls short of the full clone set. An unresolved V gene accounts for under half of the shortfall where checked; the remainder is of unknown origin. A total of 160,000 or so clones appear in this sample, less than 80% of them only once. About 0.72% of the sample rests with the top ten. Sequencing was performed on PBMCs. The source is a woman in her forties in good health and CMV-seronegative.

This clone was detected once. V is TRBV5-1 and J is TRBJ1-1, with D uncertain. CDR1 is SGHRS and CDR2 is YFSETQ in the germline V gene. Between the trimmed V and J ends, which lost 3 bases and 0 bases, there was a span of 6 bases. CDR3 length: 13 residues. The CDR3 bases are TGCGCCAGCAGCTCAGCGGTGAACACTGAAGCTTTCTTT. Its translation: CASSSAVNTEAFF.

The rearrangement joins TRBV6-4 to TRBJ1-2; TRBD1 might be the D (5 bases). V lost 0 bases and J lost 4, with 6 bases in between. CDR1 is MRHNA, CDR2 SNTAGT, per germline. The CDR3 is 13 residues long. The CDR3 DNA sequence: TGTGCCAGCAGTGACTCTGACAGCTATGGCTACACCTTC. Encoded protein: CASSDSDSYGYTF.

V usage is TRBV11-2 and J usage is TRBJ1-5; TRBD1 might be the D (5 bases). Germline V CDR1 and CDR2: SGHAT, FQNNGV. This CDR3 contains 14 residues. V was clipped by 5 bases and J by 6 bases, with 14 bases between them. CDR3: CASSRGGGSQPQHF. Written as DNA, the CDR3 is TGTGCCAGCAGCCGTGGGGGGGGGAGTCAGCCCCAGCATTTT. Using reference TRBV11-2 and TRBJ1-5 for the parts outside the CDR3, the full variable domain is EAGVAQSPRYKIIEKRQSVAFWCNPISGHATLYWYQQILGQGPKLLIQFQNNGVVDDSQLPKDRFSAERLKGVDSTLKIQPAKLEDSAVYLCASSRGGGSQPQHFGDGTRLSIL.

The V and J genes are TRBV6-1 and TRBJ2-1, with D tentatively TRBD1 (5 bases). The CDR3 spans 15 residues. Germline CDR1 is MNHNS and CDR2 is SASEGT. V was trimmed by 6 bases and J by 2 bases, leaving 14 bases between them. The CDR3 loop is CASSAQGDAYNEQFF. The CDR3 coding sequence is TGTGCCAGCAGCGCCCAAGGGGATGCCTACAATGAGCAGTTCTTC.

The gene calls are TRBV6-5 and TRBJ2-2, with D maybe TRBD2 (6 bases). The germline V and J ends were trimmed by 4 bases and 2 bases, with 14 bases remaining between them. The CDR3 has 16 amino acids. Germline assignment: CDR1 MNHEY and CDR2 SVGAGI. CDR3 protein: CASSLGRFQNTGELFF. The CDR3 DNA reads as TGTGCCAGCAGTTTGGGGAGGTTCCAAAACACCGGGGAGCTGTTTTTT.

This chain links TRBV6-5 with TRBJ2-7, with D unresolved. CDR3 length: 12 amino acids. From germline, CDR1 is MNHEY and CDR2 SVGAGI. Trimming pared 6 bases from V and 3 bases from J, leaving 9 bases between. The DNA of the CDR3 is TGTGCCAGCAGGTCCCAGGACTACGAGCAGTACTTC. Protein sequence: CASRSQDYEQYF.

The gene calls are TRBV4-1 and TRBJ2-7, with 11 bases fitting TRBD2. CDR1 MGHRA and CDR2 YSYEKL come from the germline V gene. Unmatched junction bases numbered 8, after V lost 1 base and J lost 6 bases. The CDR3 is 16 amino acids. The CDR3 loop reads CASSQVASGGTGEQYF. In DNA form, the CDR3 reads TGCGCCAGCAGCCAAGTGGCTAGCGGGGGGACGGGCGAGCAGTACTTC.

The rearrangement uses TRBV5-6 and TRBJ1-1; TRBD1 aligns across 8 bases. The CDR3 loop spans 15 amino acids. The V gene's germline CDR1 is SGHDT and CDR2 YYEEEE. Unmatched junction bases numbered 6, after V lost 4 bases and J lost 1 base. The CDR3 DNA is TGTGCCAGCAGCCTGGGGACAGGAGGGAACACTGAAGCTTTCTTT. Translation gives CASSLGTGGNTEAFF.

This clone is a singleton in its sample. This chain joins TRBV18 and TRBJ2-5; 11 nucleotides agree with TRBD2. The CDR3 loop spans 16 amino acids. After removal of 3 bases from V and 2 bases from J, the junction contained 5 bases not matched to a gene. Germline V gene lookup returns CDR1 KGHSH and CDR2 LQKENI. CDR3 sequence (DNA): TGTGCCAGCTCACCCCTAGCGGGGGGATTTCAAGAGACCCAGTACTTC. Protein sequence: CASSPLAGGFQETQYF.

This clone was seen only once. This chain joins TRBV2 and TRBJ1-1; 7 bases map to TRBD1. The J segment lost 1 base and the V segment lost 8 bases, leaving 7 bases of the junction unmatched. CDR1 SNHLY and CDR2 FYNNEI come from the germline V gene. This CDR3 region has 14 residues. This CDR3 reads CASWRTGQNTEAFF. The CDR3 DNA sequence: TGTGCCAGCTGGAGGACAGGACAGAACACTGAAGCTTTCTTT.

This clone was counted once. CDR3 region: CASSSPGGRGNTIYF. The CDR3 DNA reads TGTGCCAGCAGCTCGCCGGGAGGGAGGGGAAACACCATATATTTT. The chain uses TRBV7-6 and TRBJ1-3, with no clear D. The CDR3 is made up of 15 amino acids. Germline values: CDR1 SGHVS, CDR2 FNYEAQ. V lost 4 bases, J lost 4 bases, and 14 bases lay in between. Filled out from reference TRBV7-6 and TRBJ1-3, the complete variable domain reads GAGVSQSPRYKVTKRGQDVALRCDPISGHVSLYWYRQALGQGPEFLTYFNYEAQQDKSGLPNDRFSAERPEGSISTLTIQRTEQRDSAMYRCASSSPGGRGNTIYFGEGSWLTVV.

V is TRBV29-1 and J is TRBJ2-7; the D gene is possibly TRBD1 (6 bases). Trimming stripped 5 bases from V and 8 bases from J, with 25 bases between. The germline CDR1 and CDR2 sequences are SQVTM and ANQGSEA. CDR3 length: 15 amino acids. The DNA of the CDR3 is TGCAGCGTTCGACCCGGCGGCAGGGGACCCCGTAAGCAGTACTTC. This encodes CSVRPGGRGPRKQYF.

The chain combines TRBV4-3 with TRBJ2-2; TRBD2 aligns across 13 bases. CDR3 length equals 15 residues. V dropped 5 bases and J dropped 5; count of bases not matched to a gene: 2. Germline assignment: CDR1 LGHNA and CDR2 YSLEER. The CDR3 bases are TGCGCCAGCAGCGGACTAGCGGGAGAAACCGGGGAGCTGTTTTTT. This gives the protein CASSGLAGETGELFF.

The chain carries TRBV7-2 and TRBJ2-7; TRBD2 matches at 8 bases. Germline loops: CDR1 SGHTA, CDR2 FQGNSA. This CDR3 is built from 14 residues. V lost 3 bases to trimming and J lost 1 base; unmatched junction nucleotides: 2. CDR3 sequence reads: CASSFQRESYEQYF. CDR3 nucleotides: TGTGCCAGCAGCTTTCAGCGGGAGTCCTACGAGCAGTACTTC.

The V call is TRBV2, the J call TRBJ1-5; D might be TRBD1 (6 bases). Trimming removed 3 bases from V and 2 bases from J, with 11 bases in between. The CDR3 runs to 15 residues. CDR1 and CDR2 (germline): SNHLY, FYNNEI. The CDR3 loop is CASSEQEGGNQPQHF. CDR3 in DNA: TGTGCCAGCAGTGAGCAAGAGGGGGGCAATCAGCCCCAGCATTTT.

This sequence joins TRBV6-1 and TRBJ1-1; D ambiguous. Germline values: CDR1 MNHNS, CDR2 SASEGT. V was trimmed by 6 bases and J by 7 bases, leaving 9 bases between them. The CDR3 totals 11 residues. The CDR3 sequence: CASRLNFEAFF. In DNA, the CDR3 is TGTGCCAGCAGGTTGAACTTTGAAGCTTTCTTT.

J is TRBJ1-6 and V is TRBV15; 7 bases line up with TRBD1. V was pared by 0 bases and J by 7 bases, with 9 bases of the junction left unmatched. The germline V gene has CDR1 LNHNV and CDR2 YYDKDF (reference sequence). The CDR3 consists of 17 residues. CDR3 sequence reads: CATSRELPGTENSPLHF. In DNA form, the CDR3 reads TGTGCCACCAGCAGAGAGCTTCCCGGGACAGAAAATTCACCCCTCCACTTT.

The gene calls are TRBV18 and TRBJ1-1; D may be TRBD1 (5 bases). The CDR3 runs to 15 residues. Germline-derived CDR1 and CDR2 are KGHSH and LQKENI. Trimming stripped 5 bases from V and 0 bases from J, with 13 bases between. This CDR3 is CASSSKTDMNTEAFF. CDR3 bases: TGTGCCAGCTCATCTAAGACAGATATGAACACTGAAGCTTTCTTT.

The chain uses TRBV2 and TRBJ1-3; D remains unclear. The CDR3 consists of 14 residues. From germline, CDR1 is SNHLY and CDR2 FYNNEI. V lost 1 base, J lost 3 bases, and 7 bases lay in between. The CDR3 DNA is TGTGCCAGCAGTGAAGGAGGCGGTGGAAACACCATATATTTT. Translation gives CASSEGGGGNTIYF.

CDR3 nucleotide sequence: TGTGCCAGCAGCGTACGGTCGGGGACTTCCTACAATGAGCAGTTCTTC. This gives the protein CASSVRSGTSYNEQFF. The rearrangement joins TRBV9 to TRBJ2-1, with D perhaps TRBD2 (6 bases). V gave up 1 base and J gave up 1 base, with 12 bases separating them. CDR1 and CDR2 (germline): SGDLS, YYNGEE. CDR3 length: 16 amino acids.

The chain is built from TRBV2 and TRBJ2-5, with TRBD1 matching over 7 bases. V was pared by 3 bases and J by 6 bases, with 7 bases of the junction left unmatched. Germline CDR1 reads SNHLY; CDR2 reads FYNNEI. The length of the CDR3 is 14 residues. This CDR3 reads CASSERVRGKTQYF. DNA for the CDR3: TGTGCCAGCAGTGAGAGGGTCAGGGGGAAGACCCAGTACTTC.